This TCR beta chain was recovered during a study of human T cells and chemical hapten exposure. Whole-study context: Variation in per-sample TCR yields came mainly from small pooled library volume differences. The study's findings and limits: No shift was seen in TCRs above 1 in 1000 frequency with DPC sensitization.

Total RNA was extracted from unfractionated whole blood. What the library attached to individual cDNA molecules were unique molecular identifiers. TCRdb called the reads again in MiXCR, with one record for every CDR3 protein. Of more than 100,000 distinct CDR3 sequences in the sample, around 9% are singletons; the top ten hold approximately 1.5%. Comment on this clonotype: The antigen is not known.

V gave up 4 bases and J gave up 4 bases; unmatched junction bases: 13. Per germline, CDR1 LNHDA and CDR2 SQIVND (reference sequence). CDR3 length: 18 amino acids. The chain is built from TRBV19 and TRBJ2-1; TRBD2 agrees at 10 bases. This clonotype was sampled from a human donor in good health. Some clones in this sample may be carry-over from other donors' samples. Sequencing was carried out using whole blood. CDR3: CASSKRGLAGVYYNEQFF. DNA of the CDR3: TGTGCCAGTAGTAAAAGGGGGCTAGCGGGAGTGTATTACAATGAGCAGTTCTTC.